Listed below are T cell receptor beta chains from one sample, sequenced in a study of vaccination and CD4 T cells after COVID-19. No antigens are known for them. Via MiXCR, TCRdb re-called the PCR reads, giving one row per CDR3 protein. Of fewer than 4,500 distinct CDR3 sequences detected, roughly 15% appear once; the ten largest clones hold more than 20%. The sequenced sample was CD4+ T cells from blood, cultured in vitro. The receptor source for this set is a human donor who had recovered from COVID-19. Each CDR3 is given with its conserved first and last residue. D genes are given only for firm matches. Rows give clone size only sometimes, using once, few, many, or a class for an expanded clone.

j_gene	abundance	len	d_gene	v_gene	CDR3aa	CDR3nt
TRBJ2-1	.	14	.	TRBV2	CASSSGGLEGEQFF	TGTGCCAGCAGTTCCGGGGGGCTAGAAGGTGAGCAGTTCTTC
TRBJ1-3	few	19	.	TRBV24-1	CATPYLGFTGSSSGNTIYF	TGTGCCACCCCGTACCTCGGCTTTACAGGGTCCTCCTCTGGAAACACCATATATTTT
TRBJ1-6	few	17	.	TRBV19	CASSISQGTTYNSPLHF	TGTGCCAGTAGTATAAGTCAGGGGACAACTTATAATTCACCCCTCCACTTT
TRBJ2-3	.	16	.	TRBV5-1	CASSPAVNRAVDTQYF	TGCGCCAGCAGCCCCGCGGTAAACAGGGCTGTGGATACGCAGTATTTT
TRBJ2-7	few	15	TRBD1	TRBV6-1	CASSVGQGAYYEQYF	TGTGCCAGCAGCGTTGGGCAGGGGGCCTACTACGAGCAGTACTTC
TRBJ2-4	.	16	.	TRBV6-2/TRBV6-3	CASSYNRFLAKNIQYF	TGTGCCAGCAGTTACAACCGATTTTTAGCCAAAAACATTCAGTACTTC
TRBJ1-1	.	15	TRBD1	TRBV14	CASSPRTGWDTEAFF	TGTGCCAGCAGCCCGAGGACAGGGTGGGACACTGAAGCTTTCTTT
TRBJ2-7	.	15	.	TRBV19	CASSNARESSYEQYF	TGTGCCAGTAGTAACGCGAGGGAAAGCTCCTACGAGCAGTACTTC
TRBJ1-2	few	13	.	TRBV7-8	CASSPRVTYGYTF	TGTGCCAGCAGCCCCCGCGTGACCTATGGCTACACCTTC
TRBJ2-2	medium-sized	18	TRBD2	TRBV15	CATSRAFSSGGNTGELFF	TGTGCCACCAGCAGAGCCTTCTCTAGCGGGGGGAACACCGGGGAGCTGTTTTTT
TRBJ1-2	medium-sized	15	.	TRBV20-1	CSARARTDPNYGYTF	TGCAGTGCTAGAGCCAGGACAGACCCTAACTATGGCTACACCTTC
TRBJ2-1	few	16	TRBD2	TRBV20-1	CSARLAGGQSYNEQFF	TGCAGTGCTAGACTAGCGGGGGGACAATCCTACAATGAGCAGTTCTTC
TRBJ1-3	.	14	.	TRBV6-1	CASSDSIRGNTIYF	TGTGCCAGCAGTGACAGTATAAGGGGAAACACCATATATTTT
TRBJ1-1	.	13	.	TRBV10-1	CASSEKLNTEAFF	TGCGCCAGCAGTGAGAAACTGAACACTGAAGCTTTCTTT
TRBJ1-2	medium-sized	13	TRBD1	TRBV6-2/TRBV6-3	CASRLTGGYGYTF	TGTGCCAGCAGACTTACAGGGGGCTATGGCTACACCTTC
TRBJ1-3	.	15	TRBD1	TRBV18	CASSRGQGQTNTIYF	TGTGCCAGCTCCAGGGGACAGGGGCAAACGAACACCATATATTTT
TRBJ2-7	few	15	.	TRBV7-2	CASSLGAGLSYEQYF	TGTGCCAGCAGCTTAGGCGCGGGGCTATCCTACGAGCAGTACTTC
TRBJ2-7	medium-sized	13	TRBD1	TRBV30	CAWSGDRPYEQYF	TGTGCCTGGAGTGGGGACAGACCCTACGAGCAGTACTTC
TRBJ2-1	few	13	.	TRBV11-2	CASSLERGNEQFF	TGTGCCAGCAGCTTAGAAAGAGGGAATGAGCAGTTCTTC
TRBJ2-1	medium-sized	15	TRBD2	TRBV7-9	CASSLSGGLNNEQFF	TGTGCCAGCAGCCTAAGCGGGGGGCTAAACAATGAGCAGTTCTTC
TRBJ2-5	medium-sized	13	.	TRBV7-7	CASSPHQHETQYF	TGTGCTAGCAGCCCCCACCAACACGAGACCCAGTACTTC
TRBJ2-5	.	13	.	TRBV7-2	CASSFSRQETQYF	TGTGCCAGCAGCTTTAGCCGCCAAGAGACCCAGTACTTC
TRBJ2-3	medium-sized	14	TRBD2	TRBV20-1	CSAPLAGGGDTQYF	TGCAGTGCGCCACTAGCGGGGGGCGGGGATACGCAGTATTTT
TRBJ1-2	medium-sized	14	.	TRBV20-1	CSASQGQRNAGYTF	TGCAGTGCTAGTCAGGGCCAACGGAATGCTGGCTACACCTTC
TRBJ2-1	medium-sized	16	TRBD2	TRBV10-1	CASSAGLAGGDNEQFF	TGCGCCAGCAGTGCTGGACTAGCGGGGGGCGACAATGAGCAGTTCTTC
TRBJ2-7	few	13	TRBD1	TRBV15	CATSTTGGHEQYF	TGTGCCACCAGCACGACAGGGGGCCACGAGCAGTACTTC
TRBJ1-1	medium-sized	13	.	TRBV30	CAWSGGFNTEAFF	TGTGCCTGGAGTGGGGGCTTTAACACTGAAGCTTTCTTT
TRBJ2-3	medium-sized	11	.	TRBV7-8	CASSLTDTQYF	TGTGCCAGCAGCCTCACAGATACGCAGTATTTT
TRBJ2-3	.	15	TRBD2	TRBV9	CASSVDSGSTDTQYF	TGTGCCAGCAGCGTAGATAGCGGGAGCACAGATACGCAGTATTTT
TRBJ2-1	.	14	.	TRBV6-1	CASSAAGHTGEQFF	TGTGCCAGCAGTGCCGCGGGACACACGGGGGAGCAGTTCTTC
TRBJ1-1	.	14	.	TRBV20-1	CSARVGALNTEAFF	TGCAGTGCTAGGGTCGGGGCCTTGAACACTGAAGCTTTCTTT
TRBJ1-2	medium-sized	12	.	TRBV19	CASSLLGYGYTF	TGTGCCAGTAGTCTCCTTGGGTATGGCTACACCTTC
TRBJ2-3	few	12	.	TRBV5-1	CASSSGRNTQYF	TGCGCCAGCAGCTCAGGTCGGAATACGCAGTATTTT
TRBJ2-7	few	13	TRBD1	TRBV20-1	CSADGQGSYEQYF	TGCAGTGCCGACGGACAGGGGTCCTACGAGCAGTACTTC
TRBJ1-1	few	13	.	TRBV29-1	CSTIAGANTEAFF	TGCAGCACGATTGCAGGGGCGAACACTGAAGCTTTCTTT
TRBJ2-7	few	14	.	TRBV5-6	CASSLGGYSYEQYF	TGTGCCAGCAGCTTGGGTGGGTATAGCTACGAGCAGTACTTC
TRBJ2-5	few	16	.	TRBV5-1	CASSFFNGVSGETQYF	TGCGCCAGCAGCTTTTTTAACGGGGTTTCAGGAGAGACCCAGTACTTC
TRBJ2-5	medium-sized	15	.	TRBV2	CASSWAPGYQETQYF	TGTGCCAGCAGTTGGGCCCCGGGGTACCAAGAGACCCAGTACTTC
TRBJ2-1	few	15	.	TRBV11-2	CASSFNGGGYNEQFF	TGTGCCAGCAGCTTTAACGGGGGAGGTTACAATGAGCAGTTCTTC
TRBJ1-1	medium-sized	14	.	TRBV11-2	CASSLHRDVTEAFF	TGTGCCAGCAGCTTGCACAGGGATGTAACTGAAGCTTTCTTT
TRBJ2-7	.	15	TRBD1	TRBV6-1	CASSTGTGEMSKQYF	TGTGCCAGCAGTACGGGAACAGGGGAGATGAGCAAGCAGTACTTC
TRBJ1-5	.	15	TRBD1	TRBV30	CAWRSQGGSNQPQHF	TGTGCCTGGAGGTCACAGGGGGGCAGCAATCAGCCCCAGCATTTT
TRBJ1-4	medium-sized	14	.	TRBV27	CASSSRGSNEKLFF	TGTGCCAGTAGCTCCAGGGGATCTAATGAAAAACTGTTTTTT
TRBJ2-3	few	15	.	TRBV12-3/TRBV12-4	CASSLARTLTDTQYF	TGTGCCAGCAGTTTAGCGCGTACTCTCACAGATACGCAGTATTTT
TRBJ2-7	few	15	TRBD1	TRBV27	CASAGAGTGSYEQYF	TGTGCCAGCGCTGGGGCCGGGACAGGGTCCTACGAGCAGTACTTC
TRBJ2-3	medium-sized	16	TRBD2	TRBV5-4	CASSDASGGVRDTQYF	TGTGCCAGCAGCGATGCGAGCGGGGGAGTACGGGATACGCAGTATTTT
TRBJ2-1	few	13	TRBD2	TRBV12-3/TRBV12-4	CASSFLLLAEQFF	TGTGCCAGCAGTTTTCTCCTACTAGCGGAGCAGTTCTTC
TRBJ1-2	few	15	TRBD1	TRBV18	CASSPVGQEGYGYTF	TGTGCCAGCTCACCAGTGGGACAGGAGGGCTATGGCTACACCTTC